This T cell receptor (beta chain) came from a study of blood T cell repertoires in COVID-19. CDR1 SGHRS and CDR2 YFSETQ come from the germline V gene. Trimming cost V 0 bases and J 5 bases, with 14 bases left between them. The CDR3 has 15 amino acids. Here immunoSEQ multiplex PCR was the method, and the copy in TCRdb shows in-frame clones only, minus some. The top ten hold over 2% of the sample, which has about 260,000 clones, around 87% seen once. The TCR was taken from a woman aged 50 to 65 with acute or convalescent COVID-19. Sequencing was done on a sample of peripheral blood. This chain connects TRBV5-1 to TRBJ2-5, with D perhaps matching TRBD1 (7 bases). In nucleotides, the CDR3 is TGCGCCAGCAGCTTGGAGGAGGGGGCTAGGGAGACCCAGTACTTC. It codes for CASSLEEGARETQYF. Combining the CDR3 with reference TRBV5-1 and TRBJ2-5 gives the whole variable domain KAGVTQTPRYLIKTRGQQVTLSCSPISGHRSVSWYQQTPGQGLQFLFEYFSETQRNKGNFPGRFSGRQFSNSRSEMNVSTLELGDSALYLCASSLEEGARETQYFGPGTRLLVL.